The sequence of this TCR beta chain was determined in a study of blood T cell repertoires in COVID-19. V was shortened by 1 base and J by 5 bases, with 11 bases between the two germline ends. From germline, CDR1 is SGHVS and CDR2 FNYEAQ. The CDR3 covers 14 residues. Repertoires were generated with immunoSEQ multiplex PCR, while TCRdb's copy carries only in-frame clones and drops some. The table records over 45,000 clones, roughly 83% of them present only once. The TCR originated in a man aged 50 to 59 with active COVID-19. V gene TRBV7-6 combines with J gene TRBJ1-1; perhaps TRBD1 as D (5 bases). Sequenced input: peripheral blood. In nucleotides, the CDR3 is TGTGCCAGCAGCTTAGTACAGGACGGGACTGAAGCTTTCTTT. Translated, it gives CASSLVQDGTEAFF.